This T cell receptor (beta chain) was retrieved from a study of OX40 agonist ivuxolimab in advanced cancers. With respect to the entire study: Ivuxolimab was a fully human IgG2 agonistic monoclonal antibody targeting the costimulatory receptor OX40 (CD134). Of the roughly 53 patients in dose escalation, 19 had hepatocellular carcinoma, about 15 had melanoma, 9 had renal cell carcinoma and 9 had head and neck cancer. Intravenous ivuxolimab was administered to patients every 2 weeks at six dose levels: 0.01, 0.1, 0.3, 1.5, 3 and 10 mg/kg. The paper reports the monotherapy dose-escalation portion (N of about 47 patients) of the phase I ivuxolimab trial. Peripheral TCRbeta sequencing was intended to test whether TCR sequence diversity was altered and clonal T-cell expansion was caused by ivuxolimab. Partial responses occurred in three dose-escalation patients: two with cutaneous melanoma and one with hepatocellular carcinoma. In the dose-escalation cohort, 75% to 90% of patients were male, and the mean age was 60 years with a range of roughly 20 to 80. Prior anti-PD-1, anti-PD-L1 or anti-CTLA-4 therapy was permitted, and 35% to 40% of dose-escalation patients had received checkpoint inhibitors.

In its sample, this clone was seen once. There is no known antigen for this receptor. Per-base qualities were not stored, and no clone one base away is much larger. Relative to germline, V is missing 3 bases and J is missing 5 bases, with 6 bases of the junction outside any gene match. CDR1 is given as SGHRS and CDR2 as YFSETQ, both from the germline V gene. The CDR3 contains 14 residues, cysteine and phenylalanine counted. Only CDR3 DNA is held: 42 bases, read in frame from base 1. To sequence the TCRbeta CDR3 region, genomic DNA was isolated from the sorted cells. TCRbeta CDR3 regions were sequenced using the immunoSEQ Assay. TCRdb mirrors the immuneACCESS table, restricted to in-frame sequences. Some clones are absent from its copies; in checked studies, under half trace to an unresolved V gene, and the reason for the others is unknown. Across this sample there are tens of thousands of clones, with 80% to 90% seen only once. The ten largest clones capture about 5% of the sample.

The trial excluded patients who had a history of autoimmune disease or who were on systemic immunosuppression. Peripheral blood for TCR sequencing was drawn from every dose cohort at baseline, at cycle 4 day 1 and at cycle 7 day 1. Samples came from an open-label, multicenter, first-in-human phase I dose-escalation trial of ivuxolimab. The trial enrolled adults with locally advanced or metastatic head and neck squamous cell, hepatocellular, melanoma or renal cell carcinoma. CD4+ and CD8+ T cells were sorted separately from peripheral blood before TCR sequencing. Overall study outcomes, separate from this receptor: Low levels of normalized T-cell clonal expansion were also seen in some nonresponding patients. After ivuxolimab, more expanded clones were found on average in CD8+ T cells than in CD4+ T cells. In partial responders in the 0.1-3.0 mg/kg groups, normalized peripheral clonal expansion was found to be among the lowest, especially among CD8+ T cells. Antigen specificity was not determined for the clonally expanded peripheral T cells. At doses of 0.1 to 3.0 mg/kg, clonal expansion of both CD4+ and CD8+ T cells in blood was seen between baseline and week 6.

Recombination connected TRBV5-1 to TRBJ1-2; 8 of the junction bases match TRBD1. Here the sequenced sample was CD4+ or CD8+ T cells sorted from blood, taken in a trial of the OX40 agonist ivuxolimab. This receptor was identified in an adult with an advanced solid tumor such as melanoma, head and neck, liver or kidney cancer. The CDR3 region: CASSYTGTGYGYTF. The DNA sequence reads TGCGCCAGCAGCTATACCGGGACAGGATATGGCTACACCTTC.